This T cell receptor (beta chain) emerged from a study of blood T cell repertoires in COVID-19 (dated by TCRdb to 2019 to 2021). Concerning the study at large: Collaborator samples came from the United States, Italy and Spain and covered acute and convalescent phases of COVID-19. Subjects who had been exposed to COVID-19, were actively infected with it, or had recovered from it provided the deeply sampled blood TCRbeta repertoires that made up the dataset. The material from the prospective study consisted of cDNA or gDNA derived from T cells, B-cell-depleted T cells, or PBMCs. Where HLA class I and class II types were available, the types were taken from metadata supplied by the sample provider, not from assay-based typing. The repertoires were made available in a free public database intended to serve as a resource for research on the immune response to SARS-CoV-2. The sample metadata nearly always contained a de-identified subject ID, COVID-19 status, age in years and sex. The samples were drawn from two sources: the first 160 participants of the ongoing ImmuneRACE study, and 1,000 to 1,500 subjects contributed by 6 global collaborators. The paper as a whole reports these results and caveats: The amount of clinical and demographic metadata varied by source and participant and was provided uncurated.

In the case of this clone: Its antigen is not yet known. Base qualities were left out, and no much larger clone turns up one base away. This specimen includes other DNA sequences encoding the same CDR3.

Participants in the prospective study were aged about 18 to 89 years, lived in 24 United States geographic areas, and enrolled through a virtual design. In the prospective study, cohorts were assigned on the basis of participant-reported clinical history obtained from a screening survey and a study questionnaire. Recovered participants in ImmuneRACE Cohort 3 were defined by two consecutive negative NP/OP PCR tests, clearance by a healthcare professional, or resolution of symptoms. Each participant in the prospective study had whole blood, serum and a nasopharyngeal or oropharyngeal swab collected by mobile phlebotomists. Participants in the prospective study had the option to provide additional blood draws and questionnaires over a roughly 2-month period. Before DNA extraction, blood samples from the prospective study were shipped at room temperature or frozen. According to the germline V gene, CDR1 reads SNHLY and CDR2 reads FYNNEI. The CDR3 goes from the cysteine to the phenylalanine over 13 residues. The read is trimmed to its CDR3 DNA, 39 bases read in frame from base 1. Trimming removed 4 bases from V and 2 bases from J; the gene matches leave 0 bases unexplained.

TCRbeta CDR3 regions were amplified from genomic DNA by means of the immunoSEQ Assay, a bias-controlled multiplex PCR. The paper's data handling went like this. The number of nucleated cells in each sample was estimated by amplification of reference gene primers within the assay. To quantify the absolute abundance of each unique TCRbeta CDR3 rearrangement, sequence reads were collapsed and filtered. Productive Simpson clonality was computed per sample as the square root of Simpson's diversity index over productive rearrangements. As stored in TCRdb, this immuneACCESS dataset retains in-frame rearrangements with V and J assigned. A fraction of the clones does not appear; measured against another copy, unresolved V genes explain less than half of the discrepancy, and the remainder lacks a known reason. V and J calls and clone size are those listed in that table; D and trimming were worked out from the DNA. The sample table holds about 480,000 clones, of which 88% were seen once. The ten biggest clones cover 1.8% of the sample.

This TCR was sampled from a woman aged 40 to 50 who had recovered from COVID-19. The chain was built from TRBV2 and TRBJ1-2, with TRBD1 matching 8 junction bases. Sequencing input: PBMCs or T cells enriched from blood (not recorded which). The CDR3 region: CASSGTGNYGYTF. The DNA is TGTGCCAGCAGTGGGACAGGGAACTATGGCTACACCTTC.